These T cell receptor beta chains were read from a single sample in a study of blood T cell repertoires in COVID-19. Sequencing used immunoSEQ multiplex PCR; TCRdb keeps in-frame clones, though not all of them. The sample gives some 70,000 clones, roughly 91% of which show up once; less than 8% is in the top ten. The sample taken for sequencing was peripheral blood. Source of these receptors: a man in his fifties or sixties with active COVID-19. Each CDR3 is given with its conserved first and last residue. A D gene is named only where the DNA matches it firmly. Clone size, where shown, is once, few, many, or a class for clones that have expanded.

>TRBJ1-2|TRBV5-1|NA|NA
CASSSAGAGDGYTF
TGCGCCAGCAGCTCCGCAGGGGCAGGAGATGGCTACACCTTC
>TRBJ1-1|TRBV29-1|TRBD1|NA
CSVLTYPGQGPTEAFF
TGCAGCGTACTCACGTACCCGGGACAGGGTCCCACTGAAGCTTTCTTT
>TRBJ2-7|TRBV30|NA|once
CAWRAKTGASYEQYF
TGTGCCTGGAGAGCAAAGACAGGTGCATCCTACGAGCAGTACTTC
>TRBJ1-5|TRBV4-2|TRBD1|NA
CASSTGQDNQPQHF
TGTGCCAGCAGCACCGGACAGGACAATCAGCCCCAGCATTTT
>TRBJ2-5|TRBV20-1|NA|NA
CSAPRETQYF
TGCAGTGCGCCGAGAGAGACCCAGTACTTC
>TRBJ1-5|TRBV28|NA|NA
CASTSNQPQHF
TGTGCCAGCACCTCCAATCAGCCCCAGCATTTT
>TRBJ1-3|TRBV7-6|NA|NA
CASSLSRSSGNTIYF
TGTGCCAGCAGCTTATCCAGAAGCTCTGGAAACACCATATATTTT
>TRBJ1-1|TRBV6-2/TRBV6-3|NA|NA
CASSTSGTEAFF
TGTGCCAGCAGTACCTCGGGTACTGAAGCTTTCTTT
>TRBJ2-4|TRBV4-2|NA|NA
CASSPQGLAKNIQYF
TGTGCCAGCAGCCCACAGGGTTTAGCCAAAAACATTCAGTACTTC
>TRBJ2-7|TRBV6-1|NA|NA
CASSEAGGSYEQYF
TGTGCCAGCAGTGAAGCAGGGGGCTCCTACGAGCAGTACTTC
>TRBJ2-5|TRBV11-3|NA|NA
CASSASFGRQETQYF
TGTGCCAGCAGCGCTAGCTTTGGAAGGCAAGAGACCCAGTACTTC
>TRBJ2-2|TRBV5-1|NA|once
CASSLSSVEGELFF
TGCGCCAGCAGCTTGAGTAGCGTCGAGGGGGAGCTGTTTTTT
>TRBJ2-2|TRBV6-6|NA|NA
CASSPGVAGELFF
TGTGCCAGCAGCCCCGGGGTTGCCGGGGAGCTGTTTTTT
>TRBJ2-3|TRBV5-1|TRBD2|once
CASSLAGGIDTQYF
TGCGCCAGCAGCTTGGCCGGGGGGATAGATACGCAGTATTTT
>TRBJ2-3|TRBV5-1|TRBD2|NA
CASSLEGTSGGSTDTQYF
TGCGCCAGCAGCTTGGAAGGGACTAGCGGGGGGTCGACAGATACGCAGTATTTT
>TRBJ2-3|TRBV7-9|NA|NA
CASTNSWDNSVYTQYF
TGTGCCAGCACCAACAGTTGGGACAATTCTGTGTATACGCAGTATTTT
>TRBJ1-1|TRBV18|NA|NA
CASSPITRNTEAFF
TGTGCCAGCTCACCCATTACCAGGAACACTGAAGCTTTCTTT
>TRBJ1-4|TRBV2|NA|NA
CASTREDEKLFF
TGTGCCAGCACCAGGGAGGATGAAAAACTGTTTTTT
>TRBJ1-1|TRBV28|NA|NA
CASHSPGLNTEAFF
TGTGCCAGCCATTCGCCCGGGTTGAACACTGAAGCTTTCTTT
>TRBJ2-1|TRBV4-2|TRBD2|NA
CASSPYLAGGNYNEQFF
TGTGCCAGCAGCCCCTATCTAGCGGGGGGGAACTACAATGAGCAGTTCTTC
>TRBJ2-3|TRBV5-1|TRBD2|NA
CASSLEAGERTDTQYF
TGCGCCAGCAGCTTGGAGGCGGGGGAGCGCACAGATACGCAGTATTTT
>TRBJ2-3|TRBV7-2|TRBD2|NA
CASSLRLAGPDTQYF
TGTGCCAGCAGCTTACGACTAGCGGGTCCAGATACGCAGTATTTT
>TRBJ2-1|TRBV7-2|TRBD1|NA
CASTLGQGAFEQFF
TGTGCCAGCACACTGGGACAGGGGGCTTTTGAGCAGTTCTTC
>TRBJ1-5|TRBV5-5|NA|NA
CASSLGQINQPQHF
TGTGCCAGCAGCTTGGGACAGATTAATCAGCCCCAGCATTTT
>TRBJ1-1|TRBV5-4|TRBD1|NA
CASSLGGTGGVNTEAFF
TGTGCCAGCAGCTTGGGGGGGACAGGAGGGGTAAACACTGAAGCTTTCTTT
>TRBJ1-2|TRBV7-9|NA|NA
CASSLGGLRLSGYTF
TGTGCCAGCAGCTTAGGCGGCTTGAGGCTCTCCGGCTACACCTTC
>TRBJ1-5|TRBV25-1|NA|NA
CASGTYSNQPQHF
TGTGCCAGCGGGACATATAGCAATCAGCCCCAGCATTTT
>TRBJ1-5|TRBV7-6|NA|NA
CASSSIPNSNQPQHF
TGTGCCAGCAGCTCCATACCTAATAGCAATCAGCCCCAGCATTTT
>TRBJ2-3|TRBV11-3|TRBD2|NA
CASSFRTGGPDTQYF
TGTGCCAGCAGCTTCAGGACGGGAGGGCCAGATACGCAGTATTTT
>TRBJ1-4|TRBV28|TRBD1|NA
CASSSFGTGGEKLFF
TGTGCCAGCAGCTCCTTCGGGACAGGGGGTGAAAAACTGTTTTTT
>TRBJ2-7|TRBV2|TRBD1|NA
CASGRDSSYEQYF
TGTGCCAGCGGCCGGGACAGTTCCTACGAGCAGTACTTC
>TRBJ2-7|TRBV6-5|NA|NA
CATNSSPGVSYEQYF
TGTGCCACCAACTCCTCCCCGGGGGTTTCCTACGAGCAGTACTTC
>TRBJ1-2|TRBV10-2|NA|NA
CASSESRTPNPRNYGYTF
TGCGCCAGCAGTGAGTCGCGGACACCTAACCCCCGAAACTATGGCTACACCTTC
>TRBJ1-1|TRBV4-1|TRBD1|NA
CASSHGDRGKAFF
TGCGCCAGCAGCCATGGGGACAGGGGAAAAGCTTTCTTT
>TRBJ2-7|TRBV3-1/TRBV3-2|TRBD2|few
CASSPGLAPTYEQYF
TGTGCCAGCAGCCCGGGACTAGCGCCAACCTACGAGCAGTACTTC
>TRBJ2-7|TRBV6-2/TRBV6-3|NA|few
CASSSPGAYEQYF
TGTGCCAGCAGCTCCCCGGGTGCCTACGAGCAGTACTTC
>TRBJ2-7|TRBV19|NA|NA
CASSIGEIRGYEQYF
TGTGCCAGTAGTATAGGGGAAATCCGGGGCTACGAGCAGTACTTC
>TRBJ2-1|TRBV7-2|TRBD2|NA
CASSLQAGGPRNEQFF
TGTGCCAGCAGCTTACAAGCGGGAGGGCCTCGGAATGAGCAGTTCTTC
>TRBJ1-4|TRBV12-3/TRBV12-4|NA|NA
CASSYTTNEKLFF
TGTGCCAGCAGTTATACAACTAATGAAAAACTGTTTTTT
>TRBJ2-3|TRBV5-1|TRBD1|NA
CASSLALSGGAMDTQYF
TGCGCCAGCAGCTTGGCCCTCTCAGGGGGCGCGATGGATACGCAGTATTTT
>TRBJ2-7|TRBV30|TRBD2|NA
CAWSGLAGGGLEQYF
TGTGCCTGGAGTGGACTAGCGGGAGGTGGTCTCGAGCAGTACTTC
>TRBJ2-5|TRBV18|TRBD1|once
CASSPRTGSRETQYF
TGTGCCAGCTCACCCAGGACAGGGTCCAGAGAGACCCAGTACTTC
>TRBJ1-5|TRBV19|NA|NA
CASSPSGTRSNQPQHF
TGTGCCAGTAGTCCCTCCGGGACACGTAGCAATCAGCCCCAGCATTTT
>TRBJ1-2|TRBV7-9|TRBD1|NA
CASSHALGQGGSYGYTF
TGTGCCAGCAGCCACGCCCTGGGACAGGGGGGCAGCTATGGCTACACCTTC
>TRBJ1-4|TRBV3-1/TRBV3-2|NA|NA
CASSHDTGSTEKLFF
TGTGCCAGCAGCCACGATACAGGGTCTACCGAAAAACTGTTTTTT
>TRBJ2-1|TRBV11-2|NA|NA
CASSRLLAGNEQFF
TGTGCCAGCAGCCGGTTGTTGGCAGGCAATGAGCAGTTCTTC
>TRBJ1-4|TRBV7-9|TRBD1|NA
CASSLGIQGRGEKLFF
TGTGCCAGCAGCTTAGGCATACAGGGGCGAGGCGAAAAACTGTTTTTT
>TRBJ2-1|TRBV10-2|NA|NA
CASSESSSGLVGYNEQFF
TGCGCCAGCAGTGAGTCGTCTTCCGGTCTAGTTGGGTACAATGAGCAGTTCTTC
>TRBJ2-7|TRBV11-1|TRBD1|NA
CASSLGYRGTYEQYF
TGTGCCAGCAGCTTAGGGTACAGGGGAACCTACGAGCAGTACTTC
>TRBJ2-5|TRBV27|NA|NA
CASSTIGARKETQYF
TGTGCCAGCAGCACGATAGGGGCTAGGAAAGAGACCCAGTACTTC
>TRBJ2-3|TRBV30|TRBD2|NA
CAWSPLAGGRTTQYF
TGTGCCTGGAGTCCCTTAGCGGGGGGACGAACAACGCAGTATTTT
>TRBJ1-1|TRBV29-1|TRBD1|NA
CSGGTGGSYTEAFF
TGCAGCGGTGGGACAGGGGGCTCGTACACTGAAGCTTTCTTT
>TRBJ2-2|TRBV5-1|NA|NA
CASSKSGNTGELFF
TGCGCCAGCAGCAAGAGCGGAAACACCGGGGAGCTGTTTTTT
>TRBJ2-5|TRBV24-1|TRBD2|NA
CATSDERGLGETQYF
TGTGCCACCAGTGATGAGCGGGGGCTTGGAGAGACCCAGTACTTC
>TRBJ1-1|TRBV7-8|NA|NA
CASSLGQAAMGRNTEAFF
TGTGCCAGCAGCTTAGGACAGGCCGCAATGGGTAGGAACACTGAAGCTTTCTTT
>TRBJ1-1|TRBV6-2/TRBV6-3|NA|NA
CASSYSDGFRVDTEAFF
TGTGCCAGCAGTTACTCAGATGGGTTCCGGGTGGACACTGAAGCTTTCTTT
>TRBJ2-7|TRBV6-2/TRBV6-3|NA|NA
CASSYPPYEQYF
TGTGCCAGCAGTTACCCTCCCTACGAGCAGTACTTC